These 5 T cell receptor beta chains were sequenced from one sample in a study of blood T cell repertoires in COVID-19. The protocol was immunoSEQ multiplex PCR, while the TCRdb copy is restricted to in-frame clones and leaves out a portion. The sample lists fewer than 300,000 clones, approximately 90% occurring once. The specimen was peripheral blood. These TCRs come from a woman aged 45-65 years with COVID-19, enrolled during active disease.

This chain joins TRBV7-9 and TRBJ2-5; 9 bases map to TRBD1. V dropped 5 bases and J dropped 1; count of bases not matched to a gene: 11. Germline assignment: CDR1 SEHNR and CDR2 FQNEAQ (reference sequence). The CDR3 length is 17 residues. The CDR3 is CASSPYLRDRAQETQYF. As DNA, the CDR3 is TGTGCCAGCAGCCCATATCTCCGGGACAGGGCCCAAGAGACCCAGTACTTC. Based on the CDR3 plus reference TRBV7-9 and TRBJ2-5, the full variable domain is DTGVSQNPRHKITKRGQNVTFRCDPISEHNRLYWYRQTLGQGPEFLTYFQNEAQLEKSRLLSDRFSAERPKGSFSTLEIQRTEQGDSAMYLCASSPYLRDRAQETQYFGPGTRLLVL.

The gene calls are TRBV4-2 and TRBJ2-1; 8 bases are a match to TRBD2. The CDR3 loop spans 17 amino acids. CDR1 is LGHNA and CDR2 is YNFKEQ in the germline V gene. The trim removed 0 bases at V and 2 bases at J, leaving 6 bases unmatched. The CDR3 spells CASSQEKLAATYNEQFF. In DNA form, the CDR3 reads TGTGCCAGCAGCCAAGAAAAACTAGCGGCCACCTACAATGAGCAGTTCTTC.

This clone was recorded once. CDR3 DNA sequence: TGCGCCAGCAGAGGGCCCAGGGATGGAAACACCATATATTTT. This codes for CASRGPRDGNTIYF. V is TRBV5-1 and J is TRBJ1-3; possible D gene TRBD1, 5 bases. The CDR3 has 14 amino acids. From germline, CDR1 is SGHRS and CDR2 YFSETQ. V dropped 5 bases and J dropped 3 bases, with 12 bases sitting between them.

This clone has only one observation. The CDR3 nucleotides read TGTGCCAGCCAGCCGGTCGGGAGCCCTGAAGCTTTCTTT. The encoded protein is CASQPVGSPEAFF. This chain links TRBV19 with TRBJ1-1; no clear D gene. Germline values: CDR1 LNHDA, CDR2 SQIVND (reference sequence). The CDR3 length is 13 residues. V lost 9 bases to trimming and J lost 6 bases, with 17 bases between them. The variable domain in full, with the rest retrieved from reference TRBV19 and TRBJ1-1, is DGGITQSPKYLFRKEGQNVTLSCEQNLNHDAMYWYRQDPGQGLRLIYYSQIVNDFQKGDIAEGYSVSREKKESFPLTVTSAQKNPTAFYLCASQPVGSPEAFFGQGTRLTVV.

V and J are TRBV23-1 and TRBJ1-2, with TRBD1 identical over 11 bases. TRBV23-1 is treated as an ORF (open reading frame) with a function not yet certain. CDR3 length: 17 amino acids. V dropped 0 bases and J dropped 8; count of bases not matched to a gene: 11. Written as DNA, the CDR3 is TGCGCCAGCAGTCAATCAACAGGACAGGGGGCTTTGCGGGGCTACACCTTC. Protein product: CASSQSTGQGALRGYTF.